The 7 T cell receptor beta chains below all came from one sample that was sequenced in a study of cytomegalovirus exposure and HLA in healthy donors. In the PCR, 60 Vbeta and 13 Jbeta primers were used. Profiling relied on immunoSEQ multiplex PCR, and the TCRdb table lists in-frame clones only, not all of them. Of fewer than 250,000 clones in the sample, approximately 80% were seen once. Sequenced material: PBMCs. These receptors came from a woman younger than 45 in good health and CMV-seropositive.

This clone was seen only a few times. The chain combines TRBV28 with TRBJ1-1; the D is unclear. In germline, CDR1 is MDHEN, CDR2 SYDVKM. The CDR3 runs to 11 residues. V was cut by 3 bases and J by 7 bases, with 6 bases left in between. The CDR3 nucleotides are TGTGCCAGCAGTTTCTTCCGTGAAGCTTTCTTT. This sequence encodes CASSFFREAFF.

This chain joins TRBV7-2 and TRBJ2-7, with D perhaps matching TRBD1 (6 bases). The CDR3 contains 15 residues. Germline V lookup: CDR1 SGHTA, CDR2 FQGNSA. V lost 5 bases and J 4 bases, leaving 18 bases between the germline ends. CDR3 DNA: TGTGCCAGCAGCCGCAGGGGCGTCGCGATATACGAGCAGTACTTC. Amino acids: CASSRRGVAIYEQYF.

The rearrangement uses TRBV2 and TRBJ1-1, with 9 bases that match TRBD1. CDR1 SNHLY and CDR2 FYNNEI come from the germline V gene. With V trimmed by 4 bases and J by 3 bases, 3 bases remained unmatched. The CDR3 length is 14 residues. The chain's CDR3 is CASSGGQGHTEAFF. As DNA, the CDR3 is TGTGCCAGCAGTGGGGGACAGGGTCACACTGAAGCTTTCTTT.

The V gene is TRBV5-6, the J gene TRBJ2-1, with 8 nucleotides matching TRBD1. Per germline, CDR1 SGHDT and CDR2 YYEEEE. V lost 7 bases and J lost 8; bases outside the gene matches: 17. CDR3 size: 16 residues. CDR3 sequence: CASSSRGEPGGDEQFF. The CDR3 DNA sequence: TGTGCCAGCTCCAGCAGGGGAGAGCCAGGGGGCGATGAGCAGTTCTTC.

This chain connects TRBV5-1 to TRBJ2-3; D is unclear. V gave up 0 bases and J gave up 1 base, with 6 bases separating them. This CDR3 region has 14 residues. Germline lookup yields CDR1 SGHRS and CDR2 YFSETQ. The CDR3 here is CASSLAVGTDTQYF. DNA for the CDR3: TGCGCCAGCAGCTTGGCCGTTGGCACAGATACGCAGTATTTT.

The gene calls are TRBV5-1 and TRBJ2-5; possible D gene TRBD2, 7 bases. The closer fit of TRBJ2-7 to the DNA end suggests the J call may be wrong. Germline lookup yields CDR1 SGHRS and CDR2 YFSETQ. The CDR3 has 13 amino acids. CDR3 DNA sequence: TGCGCCAGCAGCGGGGGGGCTCAAGACGAGCAGTACTTC. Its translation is CASSGGAQDEQYF.

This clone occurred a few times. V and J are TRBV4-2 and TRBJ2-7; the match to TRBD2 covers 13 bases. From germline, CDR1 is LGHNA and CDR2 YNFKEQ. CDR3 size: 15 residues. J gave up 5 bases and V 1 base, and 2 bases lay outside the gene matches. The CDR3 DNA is TGTGCCAGCAGCCAAGGGACTAGCGGGAGTCACGAGCAGTACTTC. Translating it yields CASSQGTSGSHEQYF.